A selection of T cell receptor beta chains follows, all from one sample in a study of cytomegalovirus exposure and HLA in healthy donors. Data came from immunoSEQ multiplex PCR; TCRdb stores just in-frame clones and leaves some out. The sample includes over 200,000 clones, 78% seen only once; the top ten take over 3.5%. Sequencing used PBMCs. These receptor sequences come from a male donor in good health and CMV-seronegative. Both conserved end residues are part of each CDR3. D genes are given only for firm matches. Expanded clones are given a class, and other clones once, few, many or no size at all.

CASSSHRRGLRETQYF | TGTGCCAGCAGTTCCCATCGCAGGGGGTTAAGGGAGACCCAGTACTTC | TRBD1 | TRBV27 | - | TRBJ2-5
CASSEVNTSEAFF | TGTGCCAGCAGTGAAGTCAATACATCTGAAGCTTTCTTT | - | TRBV6-1 | - | TRBJ1-1
CSVEEGTDTQYF | TGCAGCGTTGAGGAGGGCACAGATACGCAGTATTTT | - | TRBV29-1 | few | TRBJ2-3
CASSQVLAGLYEQYF | TGTGCCAGCAGCCAAGTCCTAGCGGGCCTATACGAGCAGTACTTC | TRBD2 | TRBV14 | - | TRBJ2-7
CASSLARNVQFF | TGTGCCAGCAGCCTAGCTAGAAATGTCCAGTTCTTC | - | TRBV4-2 | few | TRBJ2-1
CASRERGGGYEQYF | TGTGCCAGCAGAGAGCGGGGCGGTGGATACGAGCAGTACTTC | TRBD2 | TRBV14 | once | TRBJ2-7
CASSRGIISGRAEGETQYF | TGTGCCAGCAGCCGGGGGATCATTAGCGGGAGGGCCGAAGGAGAGACCCAGTACTTC | TRBD2 | TRBV7-3 | - | TRBJ2-5
CASSDRGKVTYEQYF | TGTGCCAGCTCAGACAGGGGCAAAGTGACCTACGAGCAGTACTTC | TRBD1 | TRBV2 | - | TRBJ2-7
CASSPKTGVKSGANVLTF | TGTGCCAGCAGTCCTAAAACAGGGGTTAAATCTGGGGCCAACGTCCTGACTTTC | TRBD1 | TRBV11-2 | - | TRBJ2-6
CASSQEYGRALVYEQYF | TGCGCCAGCAGCCAAGAGTACGGGAGGGCCCTCGTGTACGAGCAGTACTTC | TRBD2 | TRBV4-1 | few | TRBJ2-7
CASLDTGQTGYTF | TGTGCCAGCCTCGACACCGGACAGACCGGCTACACCTTC | - | TRBV2 | - | TRBJ1-2
CANGNNEKLFF | TGTGCCAACGGGAATAATGAAAAACTGTTTTTT | - | TRBV6-6 | - | TRBJ1-4
CASSNPSGSSTDTQYF | TGTGCCAGCAGCAACCCTAGCGGGTCCTCCACAGATACGCAGTATTTT | - | TRBV21-1 | - | TRBJ2-3
CSSSVAGGRLETQYF | TGTTCCAGCAGCGTAGCGGGAGGCCGGCTGGAGACCCAGTACTTC | TRBD2 | TRBV7-9 | - | TRBJ2-5
CAIGGGNEKLFF | TGTGCCATCGGAGGTGGCAATGAAAAACTGTTTTTT | - | TRBV19 | - | TRBJ1-4
CAISRDRGSSSYEQYF | TGTGCCATCAGTCGGGACAGGGGCTCCAGCTCCTACGAGCAGTACTTC | TRBD1 | TRBV10-3 | - | TRBJ2-7
CASSQAESSSPYYEQYF | TGCGCCAGCAGCCAGGCAGAGAGTAGTTCTCCTTACTACGAGCAGTACTTC | - | TRBV4-1 | - | TRBJ2-7
CSVGGTNTEAFF | TGCAGCGTTGGCGGGACTAACACTGAAGCTTTCTTT | - | TRBV29-1 | - | TRBJ1-1
CASSPRDRGEKLFF | TGTGCCAGCAGTCCTCGGGACAGAGGAGAAAAACTGTTTTTT | TRBD1 | TRBV27 | - | TRBJ1-4
CASSLPTLNEQFF | TGTGCCAGCAGCTTGCCGACTCTCAATGAGCAGTTCTTC | - | TRBV7-3 | - | TRBJ2-1
CASRPTGYNSPLHF | TGTGCCAGCAGACCGACAGGGTACAATTCACCCCTCCACTTT | TRBD1 | TRBV28 | once | TRBJ1-6
CASSVGSQEGKLFF | TGTGCCAGCAGCGTAGGCAGCCAAGAGGGAAAACTGTTTTTT | - | TRBV9 | - | TRBJ1-4
CASSLRGSGDQETQYF | TGTGCCAGCAGTTTACGTGGGAGCGGGGACCAAGAGACCCAGTACTTC | TRBD2 | TRBV27 | - | TRBJ2-5
CASSFGATNEKLFF | TGTGCCAGCAGCTTCGGGGCAACTAATGAAAAACTGTTTTTT | - | TRBV5-8 | few | TRBJ1-4
CASSVQDYEQYF | TGCGCCAGCAGTGTGCAGGACTACGAGCAGTACTTC | - | TRBV10-2 | - | TRBJ2-7
CASSPVGGGPGDTQYF | TGTGCCAGCAGCCCCGTAGGGGGAGGGCCTGGAGATACGCAGTATTTT | - | TRBV9 | - | TRBJ2-3
CASSVGFQAPPLGNTIYF | TGTGCCAGCAGCGTAGGTTTCCAGGCTCCCCCTCTGGGAAACACCATATATTTT | - | TRBV9 | - | TRBJ1-3
CASSLGTGQETQYF | TGTGCCAGCAGCTTGGGGACAGGGCAAGAGACCCAGTACTTC | TRBD1 | TRBV5-6 | - | TRBJ2-5
CASSQADFYNEQFF | TGTGCCAGCAGCCAAGCTGACTTCTACAATGAGCAGTTCTTC | - | TRBV14 | - | TRBJ2-1
CASSPRGSQDTGELFF | TGTGCCAGCAGCCCCCGGGGTAGCCAGGACACCGGGGAGCTGTTTTTT | - | TRBV9 | - | TRBJ2-2
CASSPPGRGTYEQYF | TGTGCCAGTAGCCCACCGGGTCGGGGAACCTACGAGCAGTACTTC | - | TRBV19 | - | TRBJ2-7
CASSSGLAGVDEQYF | TGCGCCAGCAGCTCAGGCCTAGCGGGAGTGGATGAGCAGTACTTC | TRBD2 | TRBV5-1 | - | TRBJ2-7
CASSDRGGYTF | TGTGCCAGCAGTGACAGGGGCGGCTACACCTTC | - | TRBV6-1 | - | TRBJ1-2
CASSEETSGYEQYF | TGTGCCAGCAGTGAAGAGACTAGCGGCTACGAGCAGTACTTC | TRBD2 | TRBV6-1 | few | TRBJ2-7
CASSSSGTGRTDTQYF | TGTGCCAGCTCATCGTCCGGGACAGGGAGGACAGATACGCAGTATTTT | TRBD1 | TRBV18 | - | TRBJ2-3